Described below is a single T cell receptor (beta chain) sequence and its context. The antigen is not known. This sample stems from a study of identifying expanded T cells in peripheral blood. Study outcomes and limitations: Across healthy donors, higher total template counts meant significantly greater approximately two-week count variance.

The table came from immunoSEQ multiplex PCR; TCRdb's copy has only in-frame clones and leaves some out. The data show 81,000 or so clones, over 80% seen once. The CDR3 spans 13 residues. Germline loops: CDR1 SGHTA, CDR2 FQGNSA. Trimming stripped 5 bases from V and 3 bases from J, with 10 bases between. The sample taken for sequencing was blood. This TCR came from a person aged 18-70 years in good health. The V and J genes are TRBV7-2 and TRBJ2-5; D is perhaps TRBD1 (7 bases). CDR3 sequence (DNA): TGTGCCAGCAGCCGGGGGACAGAAGAGACCCAGTACTTC. Translating it yields CASSRGTEETQYF.